This TCR beta chain was sequenced during a study of cytomegalovirus exposure and HLA in healthy donors. As for the study in general: The 110 or so validation repertoires, a later analysis reported, used the same platform as the roughly 710 first-cohort repertoires.

Using immunoSEQ multiplex PCR, the repertoire was profiled, and TCRdb retains in-frame clones only, with some absent. This sample has fewer than 400,000 clones, with 86% found just once. This CDR3 region has 15 residues. In germline, CDR1 is MNHEY, CDR2 SMNVEV (reference sequence). Trimming at V came to 5 bases and at J to 6 bases, leaving 6 bases not matched to a gene. This TCR derives from a woman in her late teens or twenties in good health and CMV-seronegative. The V call is TRBV27, the J call TRBJ2-2; TRBD2 matches at 10 bases. The sequenced sample was PBMCs. CDR3 sequence: CASSTLAGIAGELFF. The CDR3, as DNA: TGTGCCAGCAGTACACTAGCGGGAATAGCCGGGGAGCTGTTTTTT.